The 3 T cell receptor beta chains reported below all come from one sample, sequenced in a study of radiotherapy plus CTLA-4 blockade in lung cancer. Generated by immunoSEQ multiplex PCR, the TCRdb table keeps only in-frame clones and is missing some. The sample shows over 100,000 clones, about four fifths of them seen only once. Sequenced here: peripheral blood, sampled from a patient treated with radiotherapy plus ipilimumab. The receptors here all came from a human donor with non-small cell lung cancer that progressed on radiotherapy plus ipilimumab. Some clones in this sample may be carry-over from other donors' samples.

This chain uses TRBV4-1 with TRBJ2-3, with 10 nucleotides matching TRBD2. Germline CDR1 reads MGHRA; CDR2 reads YSYEKL. With V trimmed by 4 bases and J by 0 bases, 16 bases remained unmatched. The length of the CDR3 is 20 residues. CDR3 DNA sequence: TGCGCCAGCAGCCCCCTTTCCAGAGTAGCGGGGGGCGAGAGCACAGATACGCAGTATTTT. Translated, it gives CASSPLSRVAGGESTDTQYF.

This chain connects TRBV13 to TRBJ2-7; 13 nucleotides agree with TRBD2. Germline V lookup: CDR1 PRHDT, CDR2 FYEKMQ (reference sequence). V was pared by 5 bases and J by 5 bases, with 9 bases of the junction left unmatched. The CDR3 spans 16 residues. As DNA, the CDR3 is TGTGCCAGCAGCCTTAGACTAGCGGGGGGTATAGACGAGCAGTACTTC. This translates into CASSLRLAGGIDEQYF.

The CDR3 spells CASSQESQGTYNEQFF. DNA for the CDR3: TGCGCCAGCAGCCAAGAGTCTCAGGGAACCTACAATGAGCAGTTCTTC. The V and J genes are TRBV4-3 and TRBJ2-1, with D possibly matching TRBD1 (5 bases). V shed 0 bases and J shed 2 bases, with 11 bases lying between them. Germline CDR1 and CDR2: LGHNA and YSLEER. The CDR3 extends over 16 amino acids.